Following are 18 T cell receptor beta chains from one sample sequenced in a study of blood T cell repertoires in COVID-19. Using immunoSEQ multiplex PCR, the repertoire was profiled, and TCRdb retains in-frame clones only, with some absent. The table lists 100,000 to 150,000 clones, around 86% of them singletons. Sequenced: peripheral blood. The source is a man aged 40-49 years with active or convalescent COVID-19.

V and J are TRBV7-9 and TRBJ2-1, with D possibly being TRBD1 (5 bases). Germline V gives CDR1 SEHNR, CDR2 FQNEAQ (reference sequence). Trimming removed 7 bases from V and 9 bases from J, with 19 bases in between. The CDR3 covers 14 residues. CDR3 in amino acids: CASTPAGQFGEQFF. The CDR3 nucleotides are TGTGCCAGCACACCGGCAGGACAATTTGGTGAGCAGTTCTTC.

V is TRBV7-6 and J is TRBJ2-5; TRBD2 matches 9 bases. The CDR3 runs to 15 residues. Germline-derived CDR1 and CDR2 are SGHVS and FNYEAQ. V trimming: 1 base; J trimming: 5 bases; junction bases outside the gene matches: 5. The CDR3 DNA sequence: TGTGCCAGCAGCTTAGTGCGGGGGGGCTCTGAGACCCAGTACTTC. Translated: CASSLVRGGSETQYF.

V and J are TRBV24-1 and TRBJ2-5, with TRBD1 matching over 11 bases. The germline V gene has CDR1 KGHDR and CDR2 SFDVKD. V lost 5 bases to trimming and J lost 2 bases; unmatched junction nucleotides: 6. The CDR3 runs to 16 residues. The CDR3 protein is CATSAGQGARQETQYF. The DNA of the CDR3 is TGTGCCACCAGTGCCGGACAGGGGGCGAGGCAAGAGACCCAGTACTTC.

The chain links TRBV10-3 to TRBJ1-5; TRBD1 aligns across 9 bases. The trim removed 5 bases at V and 6 bases at J, leaving 5 bases unmatched. Germline V CDR1 and CDR2: ENHRY, SYGVKD. This CDR3 spans 14 amino acids. This CDR3 is CAISPKDRGQPQHF. The CDR3 DNA reads TGTGCCATCAGTCCCAAGGACAGGGGTCAGCCCCAGCATTTT.

This chain uses TRBV13 with TRBJ2-1; D not certain. The CDR3 consists of 15 residues. Trimming stripped 5 bases from V and 6 bases from J, with 17 bases between. Germline V gene sequence: CDR1 PRHDT, CDR2 FYEKMQ (reference sequence). The CDR3 region has the DNA TGTGCCAGCAGCCTGGAACAGCCGATCAGCAATGAGCAGTTCTTC. This codes for CASSLEQPISNEQFF.

V usage is TRBV6-2 or TRBV6-3 and J usage is TRBJ1-1; tentatively, D is TRBD1 (5 bases). There are 16 residues in the CDR3. V gave up 0 bases and J gave up 9 bases, with 20 bases separating them. From germline, CDR1 is MNHEY and CDR2 SVGEGT. CDR3 sequence reads: CASSYSTVPGTIKAFF. CDR3 sequence (DNA): TGTGCCAGCAGTTACTCGACAGTTCCCGGCACCATTAAAGCTTTCTTT.

This clone showed up just once. This chain joins TRBV18 and TRBJ1-1; D uncertain. The CDR3 has 13 amino acids. The ends were cut back, 6 bases at V and 6 bases at J, with 14 bases in the middle. The germline V gene has CDR1 KGHSH and CDR2 LQKENI. This CDR3 is CASSHDRVPEAFF. In nucleotides, the CDR3 is TGTGCCAGCTCCCACGACCGGGTACCTGAAGCTTTCTTT.

The V gene is TRBV5-4, the J gene TRBJ1-1; D is undetermined. V was clipped by 3 bases and J by 6 bases, with 12 bases between them. The CDR3 is made up of 13 amino acids. Germline lookup yields CDR1 SGHNT and CDR2 YYREEE (reference sequence). Here the CDR3 reads CASSSGVSAEAFF. The CDR3 DNA reads as TGTGCCAGCAGCTCCGGGGTTTCCGCTGAAGCTTTCTTT.

The chain links TRBV9 to TRBJ1-1; D gene uncertain. Germline V gene sequence: CDR1 SGDLS, CDR2 YYNGEE. The V gene lost 3 bases and the J gene lost 6 bases, with 15 bases spanning the gap. CDR3 length: 14 amino acids. CDR3: CASSEGVLSPEAFF. The CDR3 DNA sequence: TGTGCCAGCAGCGAGGGAGTTCTGTCACCTGAAGCTTTCTTT. The whole variable domain, filled in from reference TRBV9 and TRBJ1-1, reads DSGVTQTPKHLITATGQRVTLRCSPRSGDLSVYWYQQSLDQGLQFLIQYYNGEERAKGNILERFSAQQFPDLHSELNLSSLELGDSALYFCASSEGVLSPEAFFGQGTRLTVV.

V gene TRBV10-1 combines with J gene TRBJ1-5; 10 positions match TRBD1. V shed 5 bases, J shed 6 bases, and the junction held 7 bases outside the gene matches. This CDR3 contains 15 residues. From germline, CDR1 is WNHNN and CDR2 SYGVQD (reference sequence). For the CDR3, the DNA is TGCGCCAGCAGTCTGACAGGGGGCAGGATTCAGCCCCAGCATTTT. It is translated as CASSLTGGRIQPQHF.

This clone was seen a single time. The chain joins TRBV6-5 to TRBJ2-3; a weak D match, TRBD2 (5 bases). The germline V and J ends were trimmed by 5 bases and 0 bases, with 12 bases remaining between them. Germline assignment: CDR1 MNHEY and CDR2 SVGAGI. The CDR3 runs to 15 residues. The CDR3 sequence: CASSRGTTSTDTQYF. DNA for the CDR3: TGTGCCAGCAGTCGGGGAACGACTAGCACAGATACGCAGTATTTT.

The chain is built from TRBV19 and TRBJ1-5; 9 nucleotides line up with TRBD1. The trim removed 5 bases at V and 5 bases at J, leaving 10 bases unmatched. The germline gives CDR1 LNHDA, CDR2 SQIVND (reference sequence). This CDR3 is built from 16 residues. In DNA, the CDR3 is TGTGCCAGTAGTCCCCCCGGGACAGGGCCGGATCAGCCCCAGCATTTT. It yields the protein CASSPPGTGPDQPQHF. The whole variable domain, filled in from reference TRBV19 and TRBJ1-5, reads DGGITQSPKYLFRKEGQNVTLSCEQNLNHDAMYWYRQDPGQGLRLIYYSQIVNDFQKGDIAEGYSVSREKKESFPLTVTSAQKNPTAFYLCASSPPGTGPDQPQHFGDGTRLSIL.

The rearrangement joins TRBV19 to TRBJ2-3, with D possibly TRBD1 on 6 matching bases. CDR1 and CDR2 from the germline V gene are LNHDA and SQIVND (reference sequence). The CDR3 extends over 14 amino acids. Deletions cut 3 bases from V and 2 bases from J, with 9 bases between. The DNA for the CDR3 is TGTGCCAGTAGTATTAGGACAGACACAGATACGCAGTATTTT. It encodes CASSIRTDTDTQYF.

This chain connects TRBV4-1 to TRBJ1-5; TRBD1 matches at 8 bases. The CDR3 extends over 15 amino acids. The trim removed 1 base at V and 9 bases at J, leaving 8 bases unmatched. Looked up from germline, CDR1 is MGHRA and CDR2 is YSYEKL. The CDR3 sequence: CASSQGDRLAGPQHF. In DNA form, the CDR3 reads TGCGCCAGCAGCCAAGGGGACAGGCTCGCGGGGCCCCAGCATTTT.

The chain employs TRBV25-1 and TRBJ1-1; D is unclear. Trimming pared 3 bases from V and 4 bases from J, leaving 9 bases between. Germline CDR1 MGHDK, CDR2 SYGVNS. There are 13 residues in the CDR3. This chain's CDR3 is CASSDARSTEAFF. The CDR3 DNA reads TGTGCCAGCAGTGATGCCCGGAGCACTGAAGCTTTCTTT.

This rearrangement joins TRBV10-3 to TRBJ2-3, with a weak D call TRBD2 (7 bases). CDR1 is ENHRY and CDR2 is SYGVKD in the germline V gene. The CDR3 covers 17 residues. Trimming took off 4 bases at V and 2 bases at J, with 19 bases between the two ends. CDR3 amino acids: CAISGIGGGGPTDTQYF. CDR3 nucleotides: TGTGCCATCAGTGGGATCGGAGGGGGGGGCCCCACAGATACGCAGTATTTT.

The rearrangement uses TRBV6-6 and TRBJ1-6; D is possibly TRBD1 (5 bases). The CDR3 extends over 14 amino acids. Germline CDR1 is MNHNY and CDR2 is SVGAGI (reference sequence). V was pared by 7 bases and J by 11 bases, with 18 bases between. CDR3 nucleotides: TGTGCCAGCAAAGATACGGGACTGTCCCCACCCCTCCACTTT. It yields the protein CASKDTGLSPPLHF.

The genes are TRBV6-5 and TRBJ1-5; D might be TRBD1 (5 bases). CDR3 length: 14 amino acids. Trimming removed 2 bases from V and 4 bases from J, with 9 bases in between. The germline CDR1 and CDR2 sequences are MNHEY and SVGAGI. The CDR3 loop is CASSYDGGNQPQHF. CDR3 in DNA: TGTGCCAGCAGTTACGACGGGGGGAATCAGCCCCAGCATTTT.